The 14 T cell receptor beta chains in this list originate from one sample, sequenced in a study of T cell repertoires in cytomegalovirus infection. MiXCR, applied by TCRdb to the reads, yields one record per CDR3 protein. The profile shows approximately 990,000 distinct CDR3 sequences, around 32% of them singletons. These receptors lack a known antigen. Sample: cultured CD8+ T cells from PBMCs, taken from culture after CMV antigen stimulation. These receptors all stem from a human donor in good health (CMV status not recorded). Some clones in this sample may be carry-over from other donors' samples.

This chain joins TRBV7-8 and TRBJ2-1; D is possibly TRBD2 (5 bases). This CDR3 region has 15 residues. The germline V and J ends were trimmed by 5 bases and 7 bases, with 18 bases remaining between them. Germline values: CDR1 SGHVS, CDR2 FQNEAQ. DNA for the CDR3: TGTGCCAGCAGCCTACGCCCGGCCGGGGATAATGAGCAGTTCTTC. Its protein is CASSLRPAGDNEQFF.

The chain links TRBV6-2 or TRBV6-3 to TRBJ2-2, with 8 bases aligning to TRBD1. CDR1 MNHEY and CDR2 SVGEGT come from the germline V gene. After removal of 7 bases from V and 4 bases from J, the junction contained 5 bases not matched to a gene. This CDR3 spans 14 amino acids. CDR3 sequence (DNA): TGTGCCAGCACCTGGGACAGGTTCACCGGGGAGCTGTTTTTT. Translating it yields CASTWDRFTGELFF.

This clonotype was counted only a few times. The junction departs from germline at one end; a sequencing error may be responsible. The V gene is TRBV7-6, the J gene TRBJ2-2; D is undetermined. The V gene's germline CDR1 is SGHVS and CDR2 FNYEAQ. The CDR3 is 15 amino acids. For the CDR3, the DNA is TGTGCTAGCAGCTTATCTATAGCTGGGGCCGGGGAGCTGTTTTTT. This encodes CASSLSIAGAGELFF.

This clonotype was recorded a few times. Here the CDR3 reads CASSLDRGSEQFF. The CDR3 coding sequence is TGTGCCAGCAGCTTAGACCGGGGATCTGAGCAGTTCTTC. The chain recombines TRBV7-9 with TRBJ2-1; TRBD2 is a possible D gene (5 bases). The germline V and J ends were trimmed by 1 base and 9 bases, with 10 bases remaining between them. The length of the CDR3 is 13 residues. The germline V gene has CDR1 SEHNR and CDR2 FQNEAQ (reference sequence).

This sequence joins TRBV10-2 and TRBJ1-1; D perhaps matches TRBD1 (5 bases). Looked up from germline, CDR1 is WSHSY and CDR2 is SAAADI. V was clipped by 6 bases and J by 7 bases, with 12 bases between them. The CDR3 consists of 12 residues. The CDR3: CASRGGRNEAFF. The CDR3, as DNA: TGCGCCAGCAGGGGGGGACGGAATGAAGCTTTCTTT.

The chain joins TRBV6-6 to TRBJ1-2, with TRBD1 identical over 8 bases. The CDR3 loop spans 17 amino acids. CDR1 MNHNY and CDR2 SVGAGI come from the germline V gene (reference sequence). Unmatched junction bases numbered 13, after V lost 2 bases and J lost 5 bases. CDR3 region: CASSYPPTQGEDYGYTF. In DNA form, the CDR3 reads TGTGCCAGCAGTTACCCCCCCACACAGGGGGAGGATTATGGCTACACCTTC.

In this sample, this clonotype turned up once. The rearrangement joins TRBV27 to TRBJ2-5; tentative D call: TRBD2 (6 bases). Germline loops: CDR1 MNHEY, CDR2 SMNVEV (reference sequence). The CDR3 consists of 15 residues. Between the trimmed V and J ends, which lost 5 bases and 2 bases, there was a span of 15 bases. The CDR3 loop reads CASSPRGRLQETQYF. The CDR3 DNA reads as TGTGCCAGCAGTCCCCGGGGGAGGCTTCAAGAGACCCAGTACTTC.

The chain has TRBV6-5 and TRBJ2-3; 10 bases are a match to TRBD2. CDR1 is MNHEY, CDR2 SVGAGI, per germline. This CDR3 region has 17 residues. With 0 bases clipped from V and 6 bases from J, the junction kept 9 bases outside the gene matches. The CDR3 sequence is CASSYSKRGGLVDTQYF. The CDR3 nucleotides are TGTGCCAGCAGTTACTCGAAGCGGGGGGGCTTAGTGGATACGCAGTATTTT.

This clonotype was seen just once. The genes are TRBV6-6 and TRBJ1-1, with D possibly TRBD1 on 5 matching bases. The germline CDR1 and CDR2 sequences are MNHNY and SVGAGI (reference sequence). V lost 7 bases and J lost 3, with 12 bases in between. This CDR3 contains 13 residues. The CDR3 DNA reads as TGTGCCAGCACCCGCAGGGTTGACACTGAAGCTTTCTTT. Its translation: CASTRRVDTEAFF.

This clonotype was observed a handful of times. The chain combines TRBV7-6 with TRBJ1-2; no reliable D call. Trimming took off 6 bases at V and 1 base at J, with 9 bases between the two ends. There are 13 residues in the CDR3. Germline assignment: CDR1 SGHVS and CDR2 FNYEAQ. The CDR3 is CASRALINYGYTF. CDR3 in DNA: TGTGCCAGCAGGGCCCTTATTAACTATGGCTACACCTTC.

V and J are TRBV7-9 and TRBJ2-6; TRBD2 might be the D (5 bases). Trimming took off 2 bases at V and 5 bases at J, with 10 bases between the two ends. This CDR3 comprises 15 residues. Looked up from germline, CDR1 is SEHNR and CDR2 is FQNEAQ (reference sequence). This CDR3 reads CASSLYVDWANVLTF. CDR3 in DNA: TGTGCCAGCAGCTTATATGTGGACTGGGCCAACGTCCTGACTTTC.

This clonotype was observed a handful of times. The chain joins TRBV6-1 to TRBJ2-3; TRBD2 matches 13 bases. The CDR3 runs 16 residues. J was trimmed by 6 bases and V by 11 bases; bases with no gene match: 14. The V gene's germline CDR1 is MNHNS and CDR2 SASEGT. This CDR3 reads CALGGLAGATEDTQYF. The DNA of the CDR3 is TGTGCCTTAGGCGGACTAGCGGGGGCGACCGAGGATACGCAGTATTTT.

The V gene is TRBV2, the J gene TRBJ1-1, with TRBD1 as a possible D gene (6 bases). V shed 6 bases and J shed 1 base, with 15 bases lying between them. Looked up from germline, CDR1 is SNHLY and CDR2 is FYNNEI. The CDR3 totals 15 residues. CDR3 in DNA: TGTGCCAGCAGGGGGGGGGCAGGGCCGAACACTGAAGCTTTCTTT. Its protein product is CASRGGAGPNTEAFF.

This clonotype was observed a handful of times. The chain employs TRBV2 and TRBJ2-3, with 12 bases that match TRBD2. From germline, CDR1 is SNHLY and CDR2 FYNNEI. The CDR3 totals 17 residues. V shed 4 bases, J shed 0 bases, and the junction held 5 bases outside the gene matches. CDR3: CASSGLAGGSSTDTQYF. CDR3 nucleotides: TGTGCCAGCAGTGGGCTAGCGGGGGGGAGTAGCACAGATACGCAGTATTTT.